This T cell receptor beta chain was profiled in a study of blood T cell repertoires in COVID-19. Whole-study context: The United States, Italy and Spain supplied acute and convalescent COVID-19 samples. The cDNA or gDNA used as material had been derived from T cells, B-cell-depleted T cells, or PBMCs.

Data came from immunoSEQ multiplex PCR; TCRdb stores just in-frame clones and leaves some out. The data hold 120,000 to 150,000 clones, with 84% observed a single time. CDR1 SNHLY and CDR2 FYNNEI come from the germline V gene. V lost 6 bases to trimming and J lost 3 bases, with 11 bases between them. The CDR3 has 14 amino acids. The sequenced sample was PBMCs or T cells enriched from blood (not recorded which). The receptor comes from a man aged 50 or older in a cohort exposed to, infected with or recovered from COVID-19 (not recorded which). J is TRBJ1-4 and V is TRBV2, with a tentative D call TRBD1 (6 bases). CDR3 protein: CASRVTGPNEKLFF. CDR3 DNA sequence: TGTGCCAGCAGGGTGACAGGACCTAATGAAAAACTGTTTTTT.